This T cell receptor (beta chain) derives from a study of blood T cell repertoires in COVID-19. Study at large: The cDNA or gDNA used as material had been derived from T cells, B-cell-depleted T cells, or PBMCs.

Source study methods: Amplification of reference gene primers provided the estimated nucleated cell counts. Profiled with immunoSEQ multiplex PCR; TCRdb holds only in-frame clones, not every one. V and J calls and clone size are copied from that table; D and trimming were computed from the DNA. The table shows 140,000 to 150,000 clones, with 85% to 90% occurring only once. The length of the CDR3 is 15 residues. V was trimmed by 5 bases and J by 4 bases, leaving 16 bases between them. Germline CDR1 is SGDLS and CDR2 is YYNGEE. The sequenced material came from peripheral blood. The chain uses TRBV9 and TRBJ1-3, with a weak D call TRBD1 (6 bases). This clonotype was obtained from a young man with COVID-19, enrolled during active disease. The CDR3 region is CASSGLRGTGNTIYF. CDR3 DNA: TGTGCCAGCAGTGGCCTCAGGGGTACGGGAAACACCATATATTTT. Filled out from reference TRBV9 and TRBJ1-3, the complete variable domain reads DSGVTQTPKHLITATGQRVTLRCSPRSGDLSVYWYQQSLDQGLQFLIQYYNGEERAKGNILERFSAQQFPDLHSELNLSSLELGDSALYFCASSGLRGTGNTIYFGEGSWLTVV.